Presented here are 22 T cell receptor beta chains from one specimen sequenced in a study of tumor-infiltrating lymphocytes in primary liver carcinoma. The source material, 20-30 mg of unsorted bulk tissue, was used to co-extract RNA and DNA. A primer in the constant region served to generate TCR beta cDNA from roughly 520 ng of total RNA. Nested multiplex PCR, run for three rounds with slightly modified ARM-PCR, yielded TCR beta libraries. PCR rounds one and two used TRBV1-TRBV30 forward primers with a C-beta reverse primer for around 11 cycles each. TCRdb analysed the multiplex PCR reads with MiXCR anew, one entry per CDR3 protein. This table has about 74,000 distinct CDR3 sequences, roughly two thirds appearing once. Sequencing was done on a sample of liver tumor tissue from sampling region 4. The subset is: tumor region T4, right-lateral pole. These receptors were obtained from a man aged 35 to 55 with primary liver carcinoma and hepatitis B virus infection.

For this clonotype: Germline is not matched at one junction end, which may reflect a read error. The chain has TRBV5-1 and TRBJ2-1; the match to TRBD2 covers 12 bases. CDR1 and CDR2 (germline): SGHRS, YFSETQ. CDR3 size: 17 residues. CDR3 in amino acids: CAGSLVGLAGSGGEQFF. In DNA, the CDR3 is TGCGCCGGCAGCTTGGTAGGACTAGCGGGATCCGGGGGTGAGCAGTTTTTC.

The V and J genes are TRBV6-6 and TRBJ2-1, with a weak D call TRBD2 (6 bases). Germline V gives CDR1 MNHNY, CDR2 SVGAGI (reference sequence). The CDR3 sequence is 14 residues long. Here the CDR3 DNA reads TGTGTCTGCAGTTCGGCGGGGTTAACTAATGAGCAGTTCTTC. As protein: CVCSSAGLTNEQFF.

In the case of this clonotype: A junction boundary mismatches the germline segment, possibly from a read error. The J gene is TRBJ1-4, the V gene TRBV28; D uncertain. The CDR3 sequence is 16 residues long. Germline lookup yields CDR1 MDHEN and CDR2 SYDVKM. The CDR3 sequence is CASSRREGSWGEELFF. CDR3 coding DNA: TGTGCCAGCAGTAGGCGAGAAGGGAGCTGGGGTGAAGAACTGTTTTTT. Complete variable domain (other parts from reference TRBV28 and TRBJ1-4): DVKVTQSSRYLVKRTGEKVFLECVQDMDHENMFWYRQDPGLGLRLIYFSYDVKMKEKGDIPEGYSVSREKKERFSLILESASTNQTSMYLCASSRREGSWGEELFFGSGTQLSVL.

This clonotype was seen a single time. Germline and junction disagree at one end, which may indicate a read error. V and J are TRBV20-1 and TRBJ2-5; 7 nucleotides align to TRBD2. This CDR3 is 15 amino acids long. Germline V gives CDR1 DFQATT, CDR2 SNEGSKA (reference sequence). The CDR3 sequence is CSARDLAGAEETQHF. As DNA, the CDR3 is TGTAGTGCTAGAGATCTGGCGGGAGCCGAAGAGACCCAGCACTTC.

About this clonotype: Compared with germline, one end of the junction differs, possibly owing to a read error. CDR3 DNA: TGTGCCATCAGCTTAAGAATCGGGACTCTGAACACCGGGGAGCTGTTTTTT. Translation gives CAISLRIGTLNTGELFF. The rearrangement links TRBV11-3 to TRBJ2-2; D is perhaps TRBD2 (6 bases). From germline, CDR1 is SGHNT and CDR2 YENEEA. The CDR3 sequence is 17 residues long.

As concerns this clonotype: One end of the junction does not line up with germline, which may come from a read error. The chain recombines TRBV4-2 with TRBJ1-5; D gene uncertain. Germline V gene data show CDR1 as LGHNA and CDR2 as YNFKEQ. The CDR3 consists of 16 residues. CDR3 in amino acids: CVSSQDGLQTNQPQHF. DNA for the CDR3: TGTGTCAGCAGCCAAGATGGGCTACAGACGAATCAGCCCCAGCATTTT.

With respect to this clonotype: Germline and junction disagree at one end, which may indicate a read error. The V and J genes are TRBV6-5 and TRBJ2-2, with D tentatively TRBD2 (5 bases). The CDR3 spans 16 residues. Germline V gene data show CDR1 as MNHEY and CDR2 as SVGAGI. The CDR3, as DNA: TGTGCTAGCAGTTACTCGGACCACACGGGGACCGGGGAGCTGTTTTTT. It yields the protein CASSYSDHTGTGELFF.

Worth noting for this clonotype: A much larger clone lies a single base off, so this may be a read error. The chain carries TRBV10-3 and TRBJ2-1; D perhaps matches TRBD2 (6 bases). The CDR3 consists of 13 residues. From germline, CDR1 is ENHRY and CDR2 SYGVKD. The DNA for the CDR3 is TGTACCATCAGTACGACTAGTAACAATGAGCAGTTCTTC. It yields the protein CTISTTSNNEQFF.

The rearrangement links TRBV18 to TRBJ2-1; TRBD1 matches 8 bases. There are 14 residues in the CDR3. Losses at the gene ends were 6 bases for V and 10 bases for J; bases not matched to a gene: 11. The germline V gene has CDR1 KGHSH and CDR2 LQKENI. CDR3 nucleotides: TGTGCCAGCTCGGCCGGGACAGGCGGAGGGGAGCAGTTCTTC. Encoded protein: CASSAGTGGGEQFF. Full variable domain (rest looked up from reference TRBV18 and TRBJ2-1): NAGVMQNPRHLVRRRGQEARLRCSPMKGHSHVYWYRQLPEEGLKFMVYLQKENIIDESGMPKERFSAEFPKEGPSILRIQQVVRGDSAAYFCASSAGTGGGEQFFGPGTRLTVL.

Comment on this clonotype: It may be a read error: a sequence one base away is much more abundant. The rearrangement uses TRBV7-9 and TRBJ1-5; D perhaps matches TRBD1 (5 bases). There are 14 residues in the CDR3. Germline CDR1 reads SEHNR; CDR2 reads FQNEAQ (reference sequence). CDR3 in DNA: TGTGCCAGCAGCCGGGACGGAAGCAATCAGCCCCGGCATTTT. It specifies CASSRDGSNQPRHF.

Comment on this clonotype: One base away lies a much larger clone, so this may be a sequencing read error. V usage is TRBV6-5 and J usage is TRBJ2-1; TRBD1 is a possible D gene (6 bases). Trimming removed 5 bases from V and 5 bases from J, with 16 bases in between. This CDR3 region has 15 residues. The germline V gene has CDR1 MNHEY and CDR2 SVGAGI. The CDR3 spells CASSGEQGEDNEQFF. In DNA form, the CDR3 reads TGTGCCAGCAGTGGGGAACAGGGTGAGGACAATGAGCAGTTCTTC.

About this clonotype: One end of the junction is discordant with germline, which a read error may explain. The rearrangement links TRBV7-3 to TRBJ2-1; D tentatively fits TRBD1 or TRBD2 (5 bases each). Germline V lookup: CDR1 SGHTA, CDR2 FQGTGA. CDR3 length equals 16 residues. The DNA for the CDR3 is TGTGCAAGCAGCCCCCACCGGGGCCCCGTTGGCAATGAGCAGTTCTTC. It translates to CASSPHRGPVGNEQFF.

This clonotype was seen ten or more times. Here the CDR3 reads CASSSREGVRVNEQFF. The DNA of the CDR3 is TGTGCCAGCAGCTCTCGTGAGGGGGTCAGGGTCAATGAGCAGTTCTTC. The V call is TRBV7-9, the J call TRBJ2-1, with D possibly being TRBD1 (6 bases). V was pared by 4 bases and J by 6 bases, with 19 bases between. Per germline, CDR1 SEHNR and CDR2 FQNEAQ (reference sequence). The CDR3 spans 16 residues.

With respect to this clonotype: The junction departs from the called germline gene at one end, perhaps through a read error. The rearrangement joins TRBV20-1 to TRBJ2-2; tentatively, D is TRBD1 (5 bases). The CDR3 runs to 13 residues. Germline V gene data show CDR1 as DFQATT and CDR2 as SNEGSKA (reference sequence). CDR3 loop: CNALGRNTGELFF. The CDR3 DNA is TGCAATGCTTTGGGGCGGAACACCGGGGAGCTGTTTTTT.

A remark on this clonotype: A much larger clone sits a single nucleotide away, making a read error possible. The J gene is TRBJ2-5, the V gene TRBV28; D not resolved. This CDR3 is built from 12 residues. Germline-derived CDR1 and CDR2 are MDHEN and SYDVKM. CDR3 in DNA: TGTTCCAGCAGCGAAGGTGGAGAGACCCAGTACTTC. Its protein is CSSSEGGETQYF.

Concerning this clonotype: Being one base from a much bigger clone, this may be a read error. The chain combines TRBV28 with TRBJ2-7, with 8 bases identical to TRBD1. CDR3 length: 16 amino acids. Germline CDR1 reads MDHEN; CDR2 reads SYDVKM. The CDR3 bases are TGTGCCAGCACCTCAACCCGATCAGGGGGCTCCTACAAGCAGTACTTC. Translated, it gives CASTSTRSGGSYKQYF.

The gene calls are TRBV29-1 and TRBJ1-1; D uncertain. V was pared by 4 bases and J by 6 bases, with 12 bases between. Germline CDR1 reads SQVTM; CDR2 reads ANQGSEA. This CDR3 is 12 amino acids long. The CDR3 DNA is TGCAGCGTTGGTGGGGTGGACTCTGAAGCTTTCTTT. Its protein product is CSVGGVDSEAFF.

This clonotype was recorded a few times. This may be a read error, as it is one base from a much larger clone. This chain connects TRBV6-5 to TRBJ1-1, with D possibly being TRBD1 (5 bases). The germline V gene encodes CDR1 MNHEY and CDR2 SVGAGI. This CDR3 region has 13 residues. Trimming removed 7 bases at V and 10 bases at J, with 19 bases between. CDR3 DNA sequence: TGTGCCAGCATTACCCTCCAGGGAGGTGGAGCTTTCTTT. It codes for CASITLQGGGAFF.

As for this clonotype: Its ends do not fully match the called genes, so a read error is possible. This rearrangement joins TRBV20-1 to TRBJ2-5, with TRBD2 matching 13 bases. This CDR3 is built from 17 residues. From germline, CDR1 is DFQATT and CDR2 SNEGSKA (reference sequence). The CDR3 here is CTAHGTSGTQRRETQYF. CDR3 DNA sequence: TGCACTGCTCACGGGACTAGCGGGACTCAGAGGCGGGAGACCCAGTACTTC.

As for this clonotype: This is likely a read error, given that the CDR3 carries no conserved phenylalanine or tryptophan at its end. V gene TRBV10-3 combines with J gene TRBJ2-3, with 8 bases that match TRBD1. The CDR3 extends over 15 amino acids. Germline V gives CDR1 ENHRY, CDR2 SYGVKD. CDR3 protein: CAITPGQARTDTQYS. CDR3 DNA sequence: TGTGCCATCACCCCGGGACAGGCTCGCACAGATACACAGTATTCT.

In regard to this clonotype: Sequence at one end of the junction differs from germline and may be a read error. As DNA, the CDR3 is TGTGCCAGCAGCTTTGATCGGGACGGGGTCGGCTCCGGGGAGCCGTTTTTT. This codes for CASSFDRDGVGSGEPFF. The chain has TRBV11-2 and TRBJ2-2, with D perhaps assigned TRBD1 or TRBD2 (5 bases each). Germline CDR1 reads SGHAT; CDR2 reads FQNNGV. CDR3 length: 17 amino acids.

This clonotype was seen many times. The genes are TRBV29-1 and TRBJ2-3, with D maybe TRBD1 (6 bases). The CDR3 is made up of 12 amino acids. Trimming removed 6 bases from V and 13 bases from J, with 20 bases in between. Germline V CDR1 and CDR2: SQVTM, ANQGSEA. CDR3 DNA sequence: TGCAGCGTGGCAGGGGAACGCCTCGGGGAGTATTTT. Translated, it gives CSVAGERLGEYF.